This entry lists 8 T cell receptor beta chains sequenced from one sample in a study of human T cells and chemical hapten exposure. Regarding time point: patch test 3, about 24 weeks after DPC sensitization. Treatment defined: therapeutic diphenylcyclopropenone sensitization with weekly scalp DPC. One entry per CDR3 protein results from TCRdb running MiXCR on the RACE reads. The sample contains 150,000 to 200,000 distinct CDR3 sequences, roughly a quarter of which appear only once. The sample here was whole blood, taken in connection with sensitization to the hapten diphenylcyclopropenone (DPC). The receptor source for this set is a woman between 18 and 29 years old with alopecia areata. Some clones in this sample may be carry-over from other donors' samples.

CDR3 in amino acids: CSASPLFWVSDEQYF. CDR3 bases: TGCAGTGCTAGCCCCCTTTTCTGGGTCTCGGACGAGCAGTACTTC. The rearrangement links TRBV20-1 to TRBJ2-7; D remains unclear. Between the trimmed V and J ends, which lost 3 bases and 5 bases, there was a span of 20 bases. The CDR3 has 15 residues. Germline values: CDR1 DFQATT, CDR2 SNEGSKA (reference sequence).

This clonotype was counted only a few times. J is TRBJ1-5 and V is TRBV6-2 or TRBV6-3, with D tentatively TRBD1 (6 bases). This CDR3 spans 15 amino acids. V was shortened by 5 bases and J by 3 bases, with 14 bases between the two germline ends. In germline, CDR1 is MNHEY, CDR2 SVGEGT. The CDR3: CASSRRGGPNQPQHF. In DNA form, the CDR3 reads TGTGCCAGCAGTCGACGGGGGGGGCCCAATCAGCCCCAGCATTTT.

The CDR3 is CATTGGYEQYF. The CDR3 DNA reads TGTGCTACGACAGGGGGGTACGAGCAGTACTTC. The rearrangement uses TRBV12-3 or TRBV12-4 and TRBJ2-7; 9 nucleotides line up with TRBD1. The CDR3 is 11 amino acids.

This clonotype was picked up a small number of times. The rearrangement links TRBV4-1 to TRBJ1-1; a possible D gene is TRBD1 (6 bases). This CDR3 contains 13 residues. With 0 bases removed from V and 10 bases from J, the gap between germline ends came to 12 bases. Looked up from germline, CDR1 is MGHRA and CDR2 is YSYEKL. The CDR3 spells CASSQEEGVTAFF. CDR3 nucleotides: TGCGCCAGCAGCCAAGAAGAGGGGGTTACAGCTTTCTTT.

The genes are TRBV7-2 and TRBJ2-1, with D maybe TRBD2 (6 bases). V was cut by 0 bases and J by 6 bases, with 15 bases left in between. CDR3 size: 16 residues. The germline gives CDR1 SGHTA, CDR2 FQGNSA. In DNA, the CDR3 is TGTGCCAGCAGCTTAGCTTCTGTGCGGGGAGCCAATGAGCAGTTCTTC. It yields the protein CASSLASVRGANEQFF.

The chain links TRBV25-1 to TRBJ2-7, with D tentatively TRBD1 or TRBD2 (5 bases each). From germline, CDR1 is MGHDK and CDR2 SYGVNS. V was trimmed by 4 bases and J by 5 bases, leaving 9 bases between them. The CDR3 is made up of 12 amino acids. CDR3 nucleotides: TGTGCCAGCAGTGGAGGGGCCCACGAGCAGTACTTC. As protein: CASSGGAHEQYF.

This clonotype was counted a few times. The rearrangement joins TRBV9 to TRBJ2-7; D possibly corresponds to TRBD1 (5 bases). Germline CDR1 and CDR2: SGDLS and YYNGEE. The CDR3 extends over 15 amino acids. V was cut by 2 bases and J by 0 bases, with 12 bases left in between. CDR3 sequence: CASSVSGRSSYEQYF. DNA for the CDR3: TGTGCCAGCAGCGTCTCAGGGCGTAGCTCCTACGAGCAGTACTTC.

The CDR3 coding sequence is TGCGCCAGCAGCTTGGTGCAACCGACAGGGGATGGCTACACCTTC. Translation gives CASSLVQPTGDGYTF. The V call is TRBV5-1, the J call TRBJ1-2, with 8 bases that match TRBD1. V was clipped by 0 bases and J by 6 bases; unmatched bases: 7. Germline loops: CDR1 SGHRS, CDR2 YFSETQ. The CDR3 spans 15 residues.